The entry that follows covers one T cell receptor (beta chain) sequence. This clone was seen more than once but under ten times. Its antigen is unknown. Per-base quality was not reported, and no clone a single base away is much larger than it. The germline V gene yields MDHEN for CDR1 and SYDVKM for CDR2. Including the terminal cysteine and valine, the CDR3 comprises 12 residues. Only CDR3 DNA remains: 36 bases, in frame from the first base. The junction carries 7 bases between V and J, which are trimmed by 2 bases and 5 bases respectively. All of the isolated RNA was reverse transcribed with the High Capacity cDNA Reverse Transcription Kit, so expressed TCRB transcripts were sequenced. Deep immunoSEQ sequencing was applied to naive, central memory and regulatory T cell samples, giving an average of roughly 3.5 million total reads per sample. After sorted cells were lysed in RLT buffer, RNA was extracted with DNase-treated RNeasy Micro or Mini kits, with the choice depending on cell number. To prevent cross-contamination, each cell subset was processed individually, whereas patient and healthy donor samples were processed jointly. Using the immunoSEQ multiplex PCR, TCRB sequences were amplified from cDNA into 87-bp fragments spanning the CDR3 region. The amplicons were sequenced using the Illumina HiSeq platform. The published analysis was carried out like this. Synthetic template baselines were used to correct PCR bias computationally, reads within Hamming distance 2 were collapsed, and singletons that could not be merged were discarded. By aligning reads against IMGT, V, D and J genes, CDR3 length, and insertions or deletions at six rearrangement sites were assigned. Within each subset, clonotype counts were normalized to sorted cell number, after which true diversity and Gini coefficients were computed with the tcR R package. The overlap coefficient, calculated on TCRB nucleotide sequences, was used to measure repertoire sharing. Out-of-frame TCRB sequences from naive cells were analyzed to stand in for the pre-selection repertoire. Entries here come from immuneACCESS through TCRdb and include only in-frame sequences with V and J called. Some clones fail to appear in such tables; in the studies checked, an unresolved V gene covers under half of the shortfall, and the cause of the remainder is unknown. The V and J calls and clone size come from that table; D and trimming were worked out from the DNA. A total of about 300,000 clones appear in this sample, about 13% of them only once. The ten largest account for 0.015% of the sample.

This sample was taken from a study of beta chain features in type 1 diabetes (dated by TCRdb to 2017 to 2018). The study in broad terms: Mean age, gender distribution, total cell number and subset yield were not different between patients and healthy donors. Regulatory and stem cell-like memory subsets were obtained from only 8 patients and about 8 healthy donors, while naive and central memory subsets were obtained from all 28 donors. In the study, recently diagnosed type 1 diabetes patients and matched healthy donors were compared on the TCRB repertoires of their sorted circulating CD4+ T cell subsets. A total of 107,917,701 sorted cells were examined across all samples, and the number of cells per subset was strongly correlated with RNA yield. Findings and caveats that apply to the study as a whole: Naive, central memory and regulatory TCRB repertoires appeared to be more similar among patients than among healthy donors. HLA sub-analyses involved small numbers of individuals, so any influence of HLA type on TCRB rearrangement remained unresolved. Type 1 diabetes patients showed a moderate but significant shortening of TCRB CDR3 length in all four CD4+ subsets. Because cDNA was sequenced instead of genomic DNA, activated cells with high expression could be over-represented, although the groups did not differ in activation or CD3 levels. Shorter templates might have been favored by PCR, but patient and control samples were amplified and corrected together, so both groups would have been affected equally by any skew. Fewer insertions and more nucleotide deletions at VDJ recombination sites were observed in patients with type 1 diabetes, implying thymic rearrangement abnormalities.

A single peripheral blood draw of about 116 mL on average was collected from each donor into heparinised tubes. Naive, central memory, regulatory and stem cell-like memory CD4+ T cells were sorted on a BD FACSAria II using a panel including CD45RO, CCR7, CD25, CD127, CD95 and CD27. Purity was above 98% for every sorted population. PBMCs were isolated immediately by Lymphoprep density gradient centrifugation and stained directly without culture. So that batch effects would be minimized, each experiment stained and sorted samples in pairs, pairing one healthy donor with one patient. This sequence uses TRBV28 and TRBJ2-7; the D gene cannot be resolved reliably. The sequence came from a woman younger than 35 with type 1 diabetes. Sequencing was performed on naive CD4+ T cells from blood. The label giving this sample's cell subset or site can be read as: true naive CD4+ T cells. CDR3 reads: CASSLDFHEQYV. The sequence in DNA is TGTGCCAGCAGTTTAGACTTCCACGAGCAGTACGTC.